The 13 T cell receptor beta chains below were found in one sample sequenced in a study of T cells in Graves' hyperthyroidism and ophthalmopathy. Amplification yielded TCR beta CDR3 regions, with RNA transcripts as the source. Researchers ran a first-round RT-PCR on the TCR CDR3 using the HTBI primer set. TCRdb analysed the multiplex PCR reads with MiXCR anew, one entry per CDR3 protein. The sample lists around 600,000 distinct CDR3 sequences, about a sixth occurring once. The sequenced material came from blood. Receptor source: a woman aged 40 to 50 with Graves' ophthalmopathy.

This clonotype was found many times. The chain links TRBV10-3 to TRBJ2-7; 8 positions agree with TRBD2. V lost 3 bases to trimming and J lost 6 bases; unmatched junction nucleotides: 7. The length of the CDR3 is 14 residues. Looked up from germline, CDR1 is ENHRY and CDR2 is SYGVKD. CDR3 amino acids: CAISEAGTSREQYF. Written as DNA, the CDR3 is TGTGCCATCAGTGAAGCCGGGACTAGTCGCGAGCAGTACTTC.

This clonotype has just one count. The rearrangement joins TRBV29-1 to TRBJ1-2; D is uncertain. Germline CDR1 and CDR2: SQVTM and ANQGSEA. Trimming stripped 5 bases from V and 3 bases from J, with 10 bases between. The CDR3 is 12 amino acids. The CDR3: CSVSERDYGYTF. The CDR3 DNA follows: TGCAGCGTTTCAGAGAGAGACTATGGCTACACCTTC.

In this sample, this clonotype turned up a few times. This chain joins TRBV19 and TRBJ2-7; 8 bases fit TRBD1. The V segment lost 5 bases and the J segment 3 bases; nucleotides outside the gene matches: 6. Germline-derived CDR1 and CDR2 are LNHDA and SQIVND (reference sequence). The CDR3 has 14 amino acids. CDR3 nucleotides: TGTGCCAGTAGTTCGGGACAGGCATTCTACGAGCAGTACTTC. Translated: CASSSGQAFYEQYF.

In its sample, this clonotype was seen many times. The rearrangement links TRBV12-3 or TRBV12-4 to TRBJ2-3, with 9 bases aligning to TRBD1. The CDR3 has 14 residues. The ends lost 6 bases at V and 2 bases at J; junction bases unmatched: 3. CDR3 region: CASRDRGPTDTQYF. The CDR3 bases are TGTGCCAGCAGGGACAGGGGTCCCACAGATACGCAGTATTTT.

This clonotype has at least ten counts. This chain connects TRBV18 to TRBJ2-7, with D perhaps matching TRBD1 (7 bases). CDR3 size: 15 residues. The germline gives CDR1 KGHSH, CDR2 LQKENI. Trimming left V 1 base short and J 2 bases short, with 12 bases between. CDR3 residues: CASSPRQGGTYEQYF. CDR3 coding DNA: TGTGCCAGCTCACCACGTCAGGGGGGTACCTACGAGCAGTACTTC.

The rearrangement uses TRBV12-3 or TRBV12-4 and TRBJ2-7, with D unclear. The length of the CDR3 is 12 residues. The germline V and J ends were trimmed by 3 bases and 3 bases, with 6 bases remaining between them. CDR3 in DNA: TGTGCCAGCAGTTTTTCCCTCTACGAGCAGTACTTC. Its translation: CASSFSLYEQYF.

The DNA of the CDR3 is TGTGCCAGCAGCCAAGAAATCGGGAGGACGTGGGAGACCCAGTACTTC. Encoded protein: CASSQEIGRTWETQYF. V and J are TRBV14 and TRBJ2-5; 7 bases align to TRBD2. CDR1 SGHDN and CDR2 FVKESK come from the germline V gene. This CDR3 is 16 amino acids long. Trimming removed 0 bases from V and 5 bases from J; junction bases left unmatched: 9.

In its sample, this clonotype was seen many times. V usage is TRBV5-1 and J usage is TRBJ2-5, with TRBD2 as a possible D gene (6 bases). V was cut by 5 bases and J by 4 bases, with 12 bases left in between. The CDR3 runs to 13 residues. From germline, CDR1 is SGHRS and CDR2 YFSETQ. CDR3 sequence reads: CASRGGGTETQYF. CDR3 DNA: TGCGCCAGCAGGGGAGGAGGGACAGAGACCCAGTACTTC.

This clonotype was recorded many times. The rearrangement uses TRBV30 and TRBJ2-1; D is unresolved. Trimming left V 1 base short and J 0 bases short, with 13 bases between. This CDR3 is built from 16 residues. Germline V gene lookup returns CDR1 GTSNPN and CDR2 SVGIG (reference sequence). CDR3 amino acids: CAWSAGLFSSYNEQFF. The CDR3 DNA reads TGTGCCTGGAGTGCTGGTCTCTTCAGCTCCTACAATGAGCAGTTCTTC.

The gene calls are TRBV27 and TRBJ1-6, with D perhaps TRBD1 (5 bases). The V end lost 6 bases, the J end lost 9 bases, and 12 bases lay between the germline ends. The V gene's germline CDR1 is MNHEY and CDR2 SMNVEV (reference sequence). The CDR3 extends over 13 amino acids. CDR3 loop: CASRTGYPSPLHF. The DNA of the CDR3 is TGTGCCAGCAGAACAGGTTACCCTTCACCCCTCCACTTT.

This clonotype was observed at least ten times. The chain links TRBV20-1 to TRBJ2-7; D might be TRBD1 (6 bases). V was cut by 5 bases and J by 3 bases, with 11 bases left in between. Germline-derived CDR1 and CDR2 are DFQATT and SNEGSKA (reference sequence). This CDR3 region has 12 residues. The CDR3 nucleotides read TGCAGTGCTCAGGGACACGACTACGAGCAGTACTTC. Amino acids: CSAQGHDYEQYF.

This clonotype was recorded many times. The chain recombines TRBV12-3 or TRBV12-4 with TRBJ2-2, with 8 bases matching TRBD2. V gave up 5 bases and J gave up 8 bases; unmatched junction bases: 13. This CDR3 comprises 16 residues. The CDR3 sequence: CASSHAGGSLGGELFF. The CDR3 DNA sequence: TGTGCCAGCAGTCACGCGGGAGGTTCCCTGGGTGGGGAGCTGTTTTTT.

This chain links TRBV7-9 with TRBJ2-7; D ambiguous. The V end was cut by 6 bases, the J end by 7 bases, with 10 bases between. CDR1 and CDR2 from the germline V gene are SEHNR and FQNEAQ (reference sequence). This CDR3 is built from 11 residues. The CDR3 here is CASSYTREQYF. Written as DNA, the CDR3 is TGTGCCAGCAGTTACACTCGAGAGCAGTACTTC.